These T cell receptor beta chains were read from a single sample in a study of cytomegalovirus exposure and HLA in healthy donors. Measured with immunoSEQ multiplex PCR; TCRdb has only the in-frame clones, and not every one. The data show about 270,000 clones, 75% to 90% seen once. Sample: PBMCs. The receptors stem from a man aged 40-55 years in good health and CMV-seropositive. The CDR3 runs from the conserved cysteine through the conserved F or W. The order of the fields is clone size, D gene, V gene, J gene, CDR3 protein, CDR3 DNA. The D gene is left open where the match is weak. Clone size appears in some rows only: once, few, many, or a class for an expanded clone.

>-|-|TRBV7-9|TRBJ2-7
CASSLVAGAAAEQYF
TGTGCCAGCAGCTTAGTCGCAGGGGCCGCTGCCGAGCAGTACTTC
>-|-|TRBV5-1|TRBJ1-1
CASSSTTGNGAFF
TGCGCCAGCAGCTCGACCACAGGGAACGGGGCTTTCTTT
>-|-|TRBV18|TRBJ2-1
CASSPLLDPPYNEQFF
TGTGCCAGCTCACCTCTTCTAGACCCCCCCTACAATGAGCAGTTCTTC
>-|-|TRBV29-1|TRBJ1-1
CSVAQEGGEAFF
TGCAGCGTTGCTCAGGAAGGGGGTGAAGCTTTCTTT
>few|-|TRBV6-6|TRBJ2-4
CASSNRIQYF
TGTGCCAGCAGTAACAGAATTCAGTACTTC
>-|-|TRBV6-5|TRBJ1-3
CASSSRWGTGNTIYF
TGTGCCAGCAGTAGTCGTTGGGGCACTGGAAACACCATATATTTT
>-|-|TRBV28|TRBJ2-1
CASSFGGRHEQFF
TGTGCCAGCAGTTTTGGCGGCCGACATGAGCAGTTCTTC
>-|TRBD2|TRBV5-6|TRBJ2-2
CASSLGGRDTGELFF
TGTGCCAGCAGCTTGGGAGGGAGGGACACCGGGGAGCTGTTTTTT
>-|-|TRBV19|TRBJ2-3
CASRAASSTDTQYF
TGTGCCAGTAGAGCTGCTTCTAGCACAGATACGCAGTATTTT
>-|-|TRBV5-1|TRBJ2-7
CASSLGFSGDSYEQYF
TGCGCCAGCAGCTTGGGGTTCTCAGGGGACTCCTACGAGCAGTACTTC
>-|-|TRBV7-8|TRBJ1-5
CASSWVERGMGNQPQHF
TGTGCCAGCAGCTGGGTTGAAAGGGGAATGGGCAATCAGCCCCAGCATTTT
>-|-|TRBV5-1|TRBJ2-5
CASSLGGGSHQETQYF
TGCGCCAGCAGCTTGGGGGGCGGCAGTCACCAAGAGACCCAGTACTTC
>-|TRBD1|TRBV27|TRBJ2-6
CASSHGQGSGANVLTF
TGTGCCAGCAGTCACGGACAGGGCTCTGGGGCCAACGTCCTGACTTTC
>-|TRBD1|TRBV9|TRBJ2-1
CASSEQGDSYNEQFF
TGTGCCAGCAGCGAACAGGGGGACTCCTACAATGAGCAGTTCTTC
>-|TRBD2|TRBV7-9|TRBJ2-2
CASEKLADLGGELFF
TGTGCCAGCGAGAAACTAGCGGACCTAGGGGGGGAGCTGTTTTTT
>few|TRBD1|TRBV18|TRBJ1-2
CASSPQGTGSGYTF
TGTGCCAGCTCACCACAGGGGACAGGGTCTGGCTACACCTTC
>few|-|TRBV4-3|TRBJ2-1
CASSQGLVAGGNEQFF
TGCGCCAGCAGCCAAGGCCTAGTGGCAGGAGGGAATGAGCAGTTCTTC
>-|TRBD2|TRBV4-1|TRBJ2-7
CASSQGGREAYEQYF
TGCGCCAGCAGCCAAGGCGGGCGGGAGGCTTACGAGCAGTACTTC
>once|-|TRBV4-1|TRBJ2-1
CASSQGRLAYNEQFF
TGCGCCAGCAGCCAAGGTCGACTAGCCTACAATGAGCAGTTCTTC
>-|TRBD1|TRBV5-8|TRBJ2-5
CASSPGTGHVETQYF
TGTGCCAGCAGCCCTGGGACAGGTCATGTGGAGACCCAGTACTTC
>-|TRBD2|TRBV19|TRBJ2-7
CASSISSGSLTYEQYF
TGTGCCAGTAGTATATCTAGCGGGAGCCTAACCTACGAGCAGTACTTC
>-|-|TRBV7-9|TRBJ2-1
CASSFPDYNEQFF
TGTGCCAGCAGCTTTCCAGATTACAATGAGCAGTTCTTC
>-|-|TRBV5-1|TRBJ2-1
CASRAADNEQFF
TGCGCCAGCAGGGCCGCGGACAATGAGCAGTTCTTC
>few|TRBD2|TRBV29-1|TRBJ2-5
CSTWTSGSQETQYF
TGCAGCACCTGGACTAGCGGGAGCCAAGAGACCCAGTACTTC
>-|TRBD2|TRBV4-3|TRBJ2-1
CASSQDFGGNEQFF
TGCGCCAGCAGCCAAGATTTCGGGGGGAATGAGCAGTTCTTC